These 16 T cell receptor beta chains share one sample of origin, sequenced in a study of T-cell reconstitution after alpha-beta-depleted transplantation in children. Preparing the TCRbeta library involved the use of unique molecular identifiers. TCRdb re-analysed the PCR reads in MiXCR, keeping a single row per CDR3 protein. Altogether about 110,000 distinct CDR3 sequences are present, 6.4% being singletons, with the ten largest covering approximately 23%. The source was PBMCs, mostly from graft donor cells, collected 360 days after TCRalphabeta/CD19-depleted stem cell transplant. These receptors were taken from a male patient aged 2 to 9 who had a stem cell transplant for acute lymphoblastic leukemia, so the T cells may come from the graft donor.

This clonotype has more than one count but fewer than ten. The CDR3 coding sequence is TGCGCCAGCAGCCAACTTCCGCCGGGGGATGAGCAGTTCTTC. The encoded protein is CASSQLPPGDEQFF. The rearrangement joins TRBV4-1 to TRBJ2-1, with D maybe TRBD2 (6 bases). The CDR3 runs 14 residues. CDR1 is MGHRA and CDR2 is YSYEKL in the germline V gene. The V gene lost 2 bases and the J gene lost 8 bases, with 13 bases spanning the gap.

This clonotype was detected ten times or more. The chain is built from TRBV7-8 and TRBJ2-1; D possibly corresponds to TRBD1 (6 bases). The germline CDR1 and CDR2 sequences are SGHVS and FQNEAQ. The V and J ends lost 2 bases and 4 bases respectively, with 12 bases between them. This CDR3 comprises 15 residues. The CDR3 spells CASSLREQGYNEQFF. In DNA, the CDR3 is TGTGCCAGCAGCTTACGAGAACAGGGATACAATGAGCAGTTCTTC. Together with reference TRBV7-8 and TRBJ2-1, the CDR3 gives the full variable domain: GAGVSQSPRYKVAKRGQDVALRCDPISGHVSLFWYQQALGQGPEFLTYFQNEAQLDKSGLPSDRFFAERPEGSVSTLKIQRTQQEDSAVYLCASSLREQGYNEQFFGPGTRLTVL.

This clonotype has a count of ten or more. The chain has TRBV6-5 and TRBJ2-5; TRBD2 agrees at 12 bases. This CDR3 has 19 amino acids. Germline V gene sequence: CDR1 MNHEY, CDR2 SVGAGI. The V and J ends lost 4 bases and 5 bases, in that order; junction bases with no gene match: 17. CDR3 loop: CASSLVWTSGTPQGETQYF. CDR3 nucleotides: TGTGCCAGCAGTTTGGTTTGGACTAGCGGGACCCCCCAGGGGGAGACCCAGTACTTC.

This chain uses TRBV30 with TRBJ2-3; D might be TRBD2 (5 bases). The CDR3 covers 13 residues. Trimming left V 4 bases short and J 6 bases short, with 14 bases between. From germline, CDR1 is GTSNPN and CDR2 SVGIG (reference sequence). The CDR3 is CAWNLLLDDTQYF. The CDR3 coding sequence is TGTGCCTGGAACCTCCTACTAGATGATACGCAGTATTTT.

This clonotype was observed a few times. The rearrangement links TRBV10-3 to TRBJ1-2; D perhaps matches TRBD1 (6 bases). Trimming took off 8 bases at V and 8 bases at J, with 12 bases between the two ends. This CDR3 has 11 amino acids. Germline V CDR1 and CDR2: ENHRY, SYGVKD. The CDR3 sequence is CAIRTEEGYTF. The CDR3 DNA reads as TGTGCCATCCGGACAGAGGAAGGCTACACCTTC.

This chain joins TRBV20-1 and TRBJ2-3, with TRBD2 identical over 8 bases. Trimming cost V 4 bases and J 4 bases; bases outside gene matches: 10. The CDR3 is 15 residues long. The V gene's germline CDR1 is DFQATT and CDR2 SNEGSKA (reference sequence). The CDR3 nucleotides read TGCAGTGCTAACGGGGGGGTGGGATTCGCAGATACGCAGTATTTT. Translating gives CSANGGVGFADTQYF.

This clonotype was recorded many times. The V call is TRBV12-3 or TRBV12-4, the J call TRBJ2-1; 10 nucleotides agree with TRBD2. Trimming took 5 bases from V and 2 from J; bases not matched to a gene: 3. This CDR3 has 15 amino acids. CDR3 sequence: CASSVGLATYNEQFF. DNA for the CDR3: TGTGCCAGCAGTGTGGGACTAGCGACCTACAATGAGCAGTTCTTC.

This rearrangement joins TRBV12-3 or TRBV12-4 to TRBJ2-7; 9 nucleotides align to TRBD1. This CDR3 contains 14 residues. J gave up 3 bases and V 6 bases, and 6 bases lay outside the gene matches. The CDR3 sequence: CASRFGTGNYEQYF. DNA for the CDR3: TGTGCCAGCAGATTCGGGACAGGGAACTACGAGCAGTACTTC.

Many counts were recorded for this clonotype. The chain uses TRBV5-1 and TRBJ1-4; no reliable D call. Trimming removed 0 bases at V and 3 bases at J, with 6 bases between. Germline CDR1 reads SGHRS; CDR2 reads YFSETQ. This CDR3 is 14 amino acids long. CDR3 nucleotide sequence: TGCGCCAGCAGCTTGGGAGAGTCTAATGAAAAACTGTTTTTT. It specifies CASSLGESNEKLFF.

At least ten counts were recorded for this clonotype. The chain has TRBV11-2 and TRBJ2-1; unclear D gene. The V gene lost 1 base and the J gene lost 13 bases, with 8 bases spanning the gap. CDR1 SGHAT and CDR2 FQNNGV come from the germline V gene. CDR3 length: 11 amino acids. The CDR3 nucleotides are TGTGCCAGCAGCTTAGTGACGTTTCAGTTCTTC. It codes for CASSLVTFQFF.

This clonotype was seen at least ten times. The CDR3 nucleotides are TGCAGTGCTAGGCGGACTAGCGGGAGAAGTCCAGATACGCAGTATTTT. Translated, it gives CSARRTSGRSPDTQYF. This chain links TRBV20-1 with TRBJ2-3, with 13 bases identical to TRBD2. The CDR3 is made up of 16 amino acids. Per the germline V gene, CDR1 is DFQATT and CDR2 is SNEGSKA (reference sequence). The trim removed 3 bases at V and 4 bases at J, leaving 7 bases unmatched.

This clonotype was picked up many times. The chain uses TRBV15 and TRBJ2-1; unclear D gene. The CDR3 runs 15 residues. Trimming removed 5 bases at V and 4 bases at J, with 15 bases between. Germline loops: CDR1 LNHNV, CDR2 YYDKDF (reference sequence). In nucleotides, the CDR3 is TGTGCCACCAGCCCGGAAGGCGTTGGATACAATGAGCAGTTCTTC. Its protein is CATSPEGVGYNEQFF.

This clonotype was seen a few times. This chain uses TRBV7-6 with TRBJ2-1, with 8 bases that match TRBD2. Germline assignment: CDR1 SGHVS and CDR2 FNYEAQ. The junction had 7 bases not matched to a gene; V was cut back by 5 bases and J by 4 bases. This CDR3 comprises 15 residues. The CDR3 reads CASSRDRGGYNEQFF. CDR3 bases: TGTGCCAGCAGCCGCGACCGGGGGGGATACAATGAGCAGTTCTTC.

The table lists this clonotype with many counts. V gene TRBV4-3 combines with J gene TRBJ1-4; unclear D gene. Trimming shortened V by 3 bases and J by 8 bases, and 10 bases separated the two germline ends. This CDR3 comprises 13 residues. Germline V gene sequence: CDR1 LGHNA, CDR2 YSLEER. This chain's CDR3 is CASSHGSGEKLFF. The CDR3 DNA follows: TGCGCCAGCAGCCATGGGTCGGGGGAAAAACTGTTTTTT.

The table lists this clonotype with many counts. The chain is built from TRBV5-5 and TRBJ1-2; D perhaps matches TRBD1 (6 bases). The germline CDR1 and CDR2 sequences are SGHKS and YYEKEE (reference sequence). Trimming stripped 1 base from V and 7 bases from J, with 11 bases between. The CDR3 is 13 amino acids. The CDR3 DNA reads as TGTGCCAGCAGCTTGTGGGGGGCTGGTGGCTACACCTTC. It codes for CASSLWGAGGYTF.

This clonotype is medium-sized by share. CDR3 in amino acids: CASSQGGFEGETQYF. CDR3 nucleotide sequence: TGCGCCAGCAGCCAAGGGGGGTTTGAGGGAGAGACCCAGTACTTC. The chain has TRBV4-3 and TRBJ2-5, with D possibly called TRBD1 or TRBD2 (5 bases each). V lost 1 base and J 4 bases, leaving 13 bases between the germline ends. The CDR3 covers 15 residues. Germline lookup yields CDR1 LGHNA and CDR2 YSLEER.